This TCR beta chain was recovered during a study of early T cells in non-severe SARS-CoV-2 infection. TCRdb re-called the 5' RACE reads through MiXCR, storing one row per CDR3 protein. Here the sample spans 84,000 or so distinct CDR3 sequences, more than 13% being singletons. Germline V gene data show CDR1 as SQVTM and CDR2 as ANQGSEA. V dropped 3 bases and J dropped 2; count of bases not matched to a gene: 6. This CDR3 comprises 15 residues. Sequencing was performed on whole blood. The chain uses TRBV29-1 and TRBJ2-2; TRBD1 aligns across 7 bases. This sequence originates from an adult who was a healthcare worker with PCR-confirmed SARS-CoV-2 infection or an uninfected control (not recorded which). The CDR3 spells CSVDGQGENTGELFF. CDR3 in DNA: TGCAGCGTTGATGGGCAGGGGGAAAACACCGGGGAGCTGTTTTTT.